These 10 T cell receptor beta chains share one sample of origin, sequenced in a study of T cell responses to AZD1222 COVID-19 vaccine. Using immunoSEQ multiplex PCR, the repertoire was profiled, and TCRdb retains in-frame clones only, with some absent. The sample consists of more than 75,000 clones, roughly 94% of them appearing once. The specimen comprised peripheral blood, sampled on day 0 of AZD1222 vaccination. The receptors shown here come from an adult in good health.

The V gene is TRBV4-3, the J gene TRBJ2-1; 10 nucleotides line up with TRBD2. V lost 0 bases, J lost 6 bases, and 14 bases stayed unmatched. CDR3 length: 19 residues. CDR1 is LGHNA, CDR2 YSLEER, per germline. The CDR3 coding sequence is TGCGCCAGCAGCCAAGACGGAAGAGCGAGGACTAGCGGACTCAATGAGCAGTTCTTC. This codes for CASSQDGRARTSGLNEQFF.

The genes are TRBV5-4 and TRBJ1-1; TRBD1 is a possible D gene (5 bases). V lost 1 base and J lost 5, with 9 bases in between. CDR1 and CDR2 from the germline V gene are SGHNT and YYREEE (reference sequence). This CDR3 spans 13 amino acids. CDR3 nucleotides: TGTGCCAGCAGCTTGTATCAGGGAACTGAAGCTTTCTTT. Translated: CASSLYQGTEAFF.

The chain combines TRBV4-1 with TRBJ1-4, with no clear D. Between the trimmed V and J ends, which lost 0 bases and 5 bases, there was a span of 13 bases. The V gene's germline CDR1 is MGHRA and CDR2 YSYEKL. The CDR3 length is 16 residues. The CDR3 sequence is CASSQDIRTFNEKLFF. The CDR3 nucleotides are TGCGCCAGCAGCCAAGATATCCGGACCTTCAATGAAAAACTGTTTTTT.

This clone was seen once. The chain has TRBV5-1 and TRBJ2-1, with D unresolved. V lost 0 bases and J 7 bases, leaving 11 bases between the germline ends. The germline V gene has CDR1 SGHRS and CDR2 YFSETQ. This CDR3 contains 14 residues. The CDR3 sequence is CASSLVLNSNEQFF. CDR3 nucleotides: TGCGCCAGCAGCTTGGTGCTAAATTCGAATGAGCAGTTCTTC.

The gene calls are TRBV5-6 and TRBJ2-1; D is perhaps TRBD1 or TRBD2 (5 bases each). Deletions cut 4 bases from V and 5 bases from J, with 13 bases between. The CDR3 is 14 amino acids. Germline CDR1 SGHDT, CDR2 YYEEEE. The CDR3 DNA follows: TGTGCCAGCAGCGGGGCTAGCAAACACAATGAGCAGTTCTTC. This codes for CASSGASKHNEQFF.

The CDR3, as DNA: TGTGCCAGCAGTGCCCTAGCAGATACGCAGTATTTT. Its translation is CASSALADTQYF. The rearrangement uses TRBV27 and TRBJ2-3, with D hard to call. In germline, CDR1 is MNHEY, CDR2 SMNVEV (reference sequence). V was shortened by 5 bases and J by 4 bases, with 7 bases between the two germline ends. The CDR3 spans 12 residues.

This clone was seen more than once but under ten times. The gene calls are TRBV28 and TRBJ1-1; D call uncertain. The germline CDR1 and CDR2 sequences are MDHEN and SYDVKM. The CDR3 consists of 12 residues. V dropped 10 bases and J dropped 1 base, with 10 bases sitting between them. The CDR3 region is CATKPGNTEAFF. The CDR3 DNA reads TGTGCCACCAAGCCAGGGAACACTGAAGCTTTCTTT.

The J gene is TRBJ2-1, the V gene TRBV6-5, with D uncertain. Germline V gene sequence: CDR1 MNHEY, CDR2 SVGAGI. This CDR3 has 14 amino acids. The V end lost 2 bases, the J end lost 0 bases, and 5 bases lay between the germline ends. CDR3 nucleotide sequence: TGTGCCAGCAGTTACCAGTCCTCCTACAATGAGCAGTTCTTC. It yields the protein CASSYQSSYNEQFF.

V is TRBV18 and J is TRBJ1-2; no clear D. Looked up from germline, CDR1 is KGHSH and CDR2 is LQKENI. This CDR3 has 13 residues. Trimming removed 2 bases from V and 6 bases from J, with 10 bases in between. The CDR3 reads CASSPVEGDGYTF. CDR3 DNA sequence: TGTGCCAGCTCACCAGTTGAGGGAGATGGCTACACCTTC.

V gene TRBV18 combines with J gene TRBJ1-1; the match to TRBD1 covers 7 bases. Trimming took 3 bases from V and 1 from J; bases not matched to a gene: 5. The V gene's germline CDR1 is KGHSH and CDR2 LQKENI. The CDR3 is made up of 15 amino acids. Here the CDR3 DNA reads TGTGCCAGCTCACCCAGGGGGGCGGAGAACACTGAAGCTTTCTTT. It codes for CASSPRGAENTEAFF. The complete variable domain, with remaining parts taken from reference TRBV18 and TRBJ1-1, reads NAGVMQNPRHLVRRRGQEARLRCSPMKGHSHVYWYRQLPEEGLKFMVYLQKENIIDESGMPKERFSAEFPKEGPSILRIQQVVRGDSAAYFCASSPRGAENTEAFFGQGTRLTVV.